This T cell receptor beta chain was retrieved from a study of response to subunit inactivated influenza vaccine (dated 2018 in TCRdb). In the study overall: Deep quantitative profiling of the T cell receptor repertoire was used in the study to follow responses to a trivalent subunit inactivated influenza vaccine.

Library method: RT-PCR. These reads were obtained on an Illumina HiSeq 2500. Starting from the raw public reads, TCRdb applied fastp trimming at Q25, assembled clones with MiXCR and retained in-frame beta chains. All rows with the same CDR3 protein become a single entry with the most common DNA and genes. In this sample the table shows 150,000 to 200,000 distinct CDR3 sequences, roughly 12% of which occur a single time. The ten largest clones represent 29% of the sample. What the study reported, not specific to this receptor: According to the authors, only a limited number of new T cells may be recruited by each seasonal influenza vaccination.

The CDR1 and CDR2 encoded by the germline V gene are SQVTM and ANQGSEA. Deletion took 3 bases off V and 0 bases off J, with a span of 5 bases between the germline ends. The CDR3 spans 12 residues, from the cysteine through the phenylalanine. The entry retains the CDR3 DNA only, 36 bases that are in frame from base 1. This clonotype was picked up a small number of times. The antigen it recognizes is unknown. Per-base qualities were not stored, and no clone one base away is much larger. This sample also appeared in a second study, on T cells expressing NK-cell markers. From that second study: 5'RACE template switching, by which a universal primer site and unique molecular identifiers were added, was used to make TCR beta cDNA libraries. Three sorted T-cell subsets (CD3+CD56+NKG2C+, CD3+CD56+NKG2C- and CD3+CD56-NKG2C+) from several donors had their TCR beta-chain repertoires profiled. Seven of the eight sequenced donors were HCMV-seropositive and one was HCMV-seronegative. In several experiments an anti-gammadeltaTCR antibody was added to restrict sorting to alphabetaTCR-expressing T cells. For six donors, the dominant CD3+CD56+NKG2C+ clonotypes were among the top 10 CD8+ clonotypes and accounted for roughly 1.0-8% of CD8+ T cells. Those dominant clonotypes were again the most abundant among CD3+CD56-NKG2C+ cells in several donors, at roughly 25-60.1%. It remained unclear whether the expanded NKG2C-expressing T cell clones were specific for HCMV antigens. The study sequenced eight donors, all healthy volunteers chosen at random: three men and five women. To determine HCMV serostatus, a commercial ELISA kit was used to detect HCMV-specific IgG in serum. Peripheral blood mononuclear cells were isolated from blood by Ficoll density gradient centrifugation. Magnetic immunoseparation with Miltenyi isolation kits was used to isolate CD4+ and CD8+ T cells from PBMC. Priming for cDNA synthesis came from the TCR beta constant segment, and two successive PCR amplification steps followed. The libraries were sequenced on Illumina HiSeq 2000/2500, MiSeq or NextSeq, producing 2 x 150 bp reads. MIGEC was used to demultiplex reads and group the reads by UMI, and MiTCR was used to assemble and quantify clonotypes. To remove erroneous sequences, TCR cDNA sequences were retained only when supported by two or more reads. The tcR package was used for downstream repertoire analysis, with clonotypes matched between fractions based on CDR3 nucleotide sequence plus V segment. VDJmatch was used to annotate antigen specificity against VDJdb, with one amino acid substitution in CDR3 allowed.

The V gene is TRBV29-1 and the J gene is TRBJ1-1; the D gene is unclear. The sequences come from CD8+ T cells sorted from PBMCs, collected 12 days after vaccination. The receptor's source is a man aged 50-60 years who received an inactivated influenza vaccine. Donor details come from another sample of the same person, matched by shared clones. In nucleotides, the sequence is TGCAGCGTTGAGGGGATGAACACTGAAGCTTTCTTT. The translation is CSVEGMNTEAFF.